A single sample gave rise to the 13 T cell receptor beta chains below, sequenced in a study of blood T cell repertoires in COVID-19. Some clones are missing from TCRdb's copy, which holds only in-frame ones; the method was immunoSEQ multiplex PCR. This sample yields about 130,000 clones, of which 80% to 90% are seen a single time; 9.5% to 15% belongs to the top ten. Sequencing input: peripheral blood. The receptors were gathered from a human donor in a cohort sampled during active COVID-19.

CDR3 bases: TGTGCCAGCAGCGCCACAGGGGCGGCAATACGCACAGATACGCAGTATTTT. It is translated as CASSATGAAIRTDTQYF. The chain joins TRBV9 to TRBJ2-3, with TRBD1 identical over 7 bases. V dropped 3 bases and J dropped 1; count of bases not matched to a gene: 11. This CDR3 has 17 amino acids. Germline assignment: CDR1 SGDLS and CDR2 YYNGEE.

This clone was recorded only once. J is TRBJ1-1 and V is TRBV11-1; D unresolved. Germline lookup yields CDR1 SGHAT and CDR2 FQDESV (reference sequence). This CDR3 region has 15 residues. V shed 4 bases and J shed 4 bases, with 16 bases lying between them. The CDR3: CASSSDPAGSTEAFF. For the CDR3, the DNA is TGTGCCAGCAGCTCGGACCCAGCGGGTAGCACTGAAGCTTTCTTT.

A single count supports this clone. The chain carries TRBV18 and TRBJ2-7, with D possibly TRBD2 on 5 matching bases. Trimming removed 4 bases at V and 3 bases at J, with 16 bases between. The CDR3 has 15 residues. In germline, CDR1 is KGHSH, CDR2 LQKENI. The CDR3 reads CASSRTVGDSYEQYF. Written as DNA, the CDR3 is TGTGCCAGCTCACGTACAGTCGGGGATAGCTACGAGCAGTACTTC.

This clone was picked up a small number of times. This chain connects TRBV4-2 to TRBJ2-7; D remains ambiguous. V was cut by 1 base and J by 7 bases, with 11 bases left in between. The CDR3 is 13 residues long. Germline CDR1 LGHNA, CDR2 YNFKEQ. The CDR3 loop reads CASSQVTNGEQYF. The CDR3 nucleotides are TGTGCCAGCAGCCAAGTTACGAACGGGGAGCAGTACTTC.

The chain is built from TRBV20-1 and TRBJ2-1, with a tentative D call TRBD2 (5 bases). Germline assignment: CDR1 DFQATT and CDR2 SNEGSKA (reference sequence). This CDR3 has 14 amino acids. V lost 3 bases, J lost 7 bases, and 16 bases lay in between. The CDR3 spells CSASRDPLGNEQFF. The CDR3 region has the DNA TGCAGTGCTAGTCGGGATCCTCTGGGGAATGAGCAGTTCTTC.

As to this clone: Germline is not matched at one junction end, which may reflect a read error. The rearrangement uses TRBV7-7 and TRBJ1-3, with TRBD1 matching 7 bases. CDR3 size: 18 residues. Germline loops: CDR1 SSHAT, CDR2 FNYEAQ (reference sequence). The CDR3 sequence: CASSLEVGKGAPGNTIYF. The DNA for the CDR3 is TGTGCTAGCAGCTTAGAGGTAGGAAAGGGGGCTCCTGGAAACACCATATATTTT.

This rearrangement joins TRBV9 to TRBJ2-2; possibly TRBD2 for D (6 bases). V lost 0 bases and J 0 bases, leaving 9 bases between the germline ends. Per germline, CDR1 SGDLS and CDR2 YYNGEE. The CDR3 runs 16 residues. CDR3 amino acids: CASSVATGANTGELFF. CDR3 in DNA: TGTGCCAGCAGCGTAGCTACGGGGGCGAACACCGGGGAGCTGTTTTTT.

The chain carries TRBV7-2 and TRBJ2-1; 8 nucleotides match TRBD2. This CDR3 region has 14 residues. V trimming: 5 bases; J trimming: 7 bases; junction bases outside the gene matches: 7. Germline loops: CDR1 SGHTA, CDR2 FQGNSA. CDR3 protein: CASSARAGANEQFF. The CDR3 DNA follows: TGTGCCAGCAGCGCTCGAGCGGGGGCAAATGAGCAGTTCTTC.

The chain carries TRBV5-1 and TRBJ2-3; 8 bases agree with TRBD1. Germline loops: CDR1 SGHRS, CDR2 YFSETQ. V dropped 3 bases and J dropped 2; count of bases not matched to a gene: 5. The CDR3 extends over 15 amino acids. The CDR3 here is CASSSDRAYTDTQYF. CDR3 in DNA: TGCGCCAGCAGCTCGGACAGGGCTTACACAGATACGCAGTATTTT. The full variable domain, its missing parts supplied by reference TRBV5-1 and TRBJ2-3, is KAGVTQTPRYLIKTRGQQVTLSCSPISGHRSVSWYQQTPGQGLQFLFEYFSETQRNKGNFPGRFSGRQFSNSRSEMNVSTLELGDSALYLCASSSDRAYTDTQYFGPGTRLTVL.

The chain has TRBV7-9 and TRBJ2-3; 12 bases are a match to TRBD1. The V gene end was trimmed by 1 base and the J gene end by 11 bases; junction bases not matched to a gene: 13. The CDR3 totals 17 residues. Germline CDR1 SEHNR, CDR2 FQNEAQ (reference sequence). The CDR3 reads CASSLGLAGTGGIKQYF. The CDR3 DNA sequence: TGTGCCAGCAGCTTAGGGCTCGCCGGGACAGGGGGCATTAAGCAGTATTTT.

The chain links TRBV27 to TRBJ2-3, with 12 bases that match TRBD2. With V trimmed by 4 bases and J by 5 bases, 4 bases remained unmatched. CDR1 MNHEY and CDR2 SMNVEV come from the germline V gene (reference sequence). CDR3 length: 15 amino acids. Written as DNA, the CDR3 is TGTGCCAGCAGTTCCCTGACTAGCGGGGGAGATACGCAGTATTTT. Its protein product is CASSSLTSGGDTQYF.

This chain joins TRBV24-1 and TRBJ1-5; no clear D. V was clipped by 4 bases and J by 3 bases, with 18 bases between them. Per the germline V gene, CDR1 is KGHDR and CDR2 is SFDVKD. This CDR3 comprises 17 residues. This CDR3 reads CATSERTRLILNQPQHF. Written as DNA, the CDR3 is TGTGCCACCAGTGAGCGAACTAGACTTATCCTCAATCAGCCCCAGCATTTT.

The gene calls are TRBV4-1 and TRBJ1-4; D perhaps matches TRBD1 (6 bases). Germline assignment: CDR1 MGHRA and CDR2 YSYEKL. Trimming removed 1 base from V and 7 bases from J, with 7 bases in between. CDR3 length: 13 amino acids. In nucleotides, the CDR3 is TGCGCCAGCAGCCAAGCAGGGGCTGAAAAACTGTTTTTT. Amino acids: CASSQAGAEKLFF.